Described below is a single TCR beta chain sequence and its context. The clone's antigen remains unknown. The input lacks base qualities; no much larger clone sits a single base away. TCRbeta CDR3 regions were amplified from genomic DNA using the immunoSEQ Assay, a bias-controlled multiplex PCR. In the source study's methods: The number of nucleated cells in each sample was estimated by amplification of reference gene primers within the assay. To quantify the absolute abundance of each unique TCRbeta CDR3 rearrangement, sequence reads were collapsed and filtered. For each sample, productive Simpson clonality was calculated as the square root of Simpson's diversity index over productive rearrangements. The table comes from immuneACCESS by way of TCRdb, which keeps in-frame sequences with V and J called. Part of the clones is missing from these tables; in studies checked, under half for an unresolved V gene and the rest for unknown reasons. V and J calls and clone size come straight from that table; D and trimming were deduced from the DNA. The sample table holds about 400,000 clones, of which approximately 89% were seen once. The top ten clones comprise 1.9% of the sample.

Participants in the prospective study were aged roughly 18 to 100 years, lived in under 30 United States geographic areas, and enrolled through a virtual design. In the prospective study, participants were assigned to cohorts based on the clinical history participants reported in a screening survey and a study questionnaire. In the prospective study, mobile phlebotomists collected whole blood, serum and a nasopharyngeal or oropharyngeal swab from each participant. Participants in the prospective study had the option to provide additional blood draws and questionnaires over an approximately 2-month period. Before DNA extraction, prospective study blood samples were shipped either frozen or at room temperature. According to the germline V gene, CDR1 reads SGHTA and CDR2 reads FQGNSA. The germline V end is reduced by 5 bases and the J end by 4 bases; junction bases left unmatched: 7. Taken from cysteine to phenylalanine, the CDR3 has 16 residues. The entry retains the CDR3 DNA only, 48 bases that are in frame from base 1.

This entry is derived from a study of blood T cell repertoires in COVID-19 (dated by TCRdb to 2019 to 2021). In terms of the full investigation: Recovered participants in ImmuneRACE Cohort 3 were defined as having two consecutive negative NP/OP PCR tests, clearance from a healthcare professional, or resolution of symptoms. Nearly every sample came with metadata listing a de-identified subject ID, COVID-19 status, age in years and sex. The collaborator samples originated in the United States, Italy and Spain and spanned the acute and convalescent phases of COVID-19. The material from the prospective study consisted of cDNA or gDNA derived from T cells, B-cell-depleted T cells, or PBMCs. Subjects who had been exposed to COVID-19, were actively infected with it, or had recovered from it provided the deeply sampled blood TCRbeta repertoires that made up the dataset. Samples came from the ongoing ImmuneRACE study (first 160 participants) plus 1,254 subjects from 6 global collaborators. HLA class I and class II types, where available, came from metadata supplied by the sample provider rather than from assay-based typing. The repertoires were released in a freely available public database meant as a resource for research on the immune response to SARS-CoV-2. On the study overall, not on this receptor specifically: The amount of clinical and demographic metadata varied by source and participant and was provided uncurated.

Material: PBMCs or T cells enriched from blood (not recorded which). The chain joins TRBV7-2 to TRBJ2-5, with TRBD2 matching 13 junction bases. This TCR was sampled from a man aged 35-49 years in a cohort exposed to, infected with or recovered from COVID-19 (not recorded which). Read as DNA, the sequence is TGTGCCAGCAGCCTAACTAGCGGGAGGGCCGCAGAGACCCAGTACTTC. Protein translation: CASSLTSGRAAETQYF. Here the CDR3 is joined to the reference TRBV7-2 and TRBJ2-5 genes, and the full variable domain is: GAGVSQSPSNKVTEKGKDVELRCDPISGHTALYWYRQSLGQGLEFLIYFQGNSAPDKSGLPSDRFSAERTGGSVSTLTIQRTQQEDSAVYLCASSLTSGRAAETQYFGPGTRLLVL.